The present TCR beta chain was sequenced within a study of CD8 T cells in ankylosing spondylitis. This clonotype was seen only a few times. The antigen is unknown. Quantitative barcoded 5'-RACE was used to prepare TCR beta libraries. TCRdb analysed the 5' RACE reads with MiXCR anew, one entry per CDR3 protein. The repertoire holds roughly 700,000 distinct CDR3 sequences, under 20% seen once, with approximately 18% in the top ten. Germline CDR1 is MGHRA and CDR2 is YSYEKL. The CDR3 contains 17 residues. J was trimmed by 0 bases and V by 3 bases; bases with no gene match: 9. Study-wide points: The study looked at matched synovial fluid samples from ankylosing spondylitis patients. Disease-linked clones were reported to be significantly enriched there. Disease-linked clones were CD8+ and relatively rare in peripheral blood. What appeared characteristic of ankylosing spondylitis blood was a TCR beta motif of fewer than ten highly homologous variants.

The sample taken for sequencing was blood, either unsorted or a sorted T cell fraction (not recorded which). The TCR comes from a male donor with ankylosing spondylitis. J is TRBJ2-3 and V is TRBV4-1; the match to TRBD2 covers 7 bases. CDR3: CASSQRTLAVSTDTQYF. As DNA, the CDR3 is TGCGCCAGCAGCCAGAGGACTCTAGCGGTTAGCACAGATACGCAGTATTTT.